The source of this T cell receptor beta chain is a study of T cells after yellow fever vaccination. Overall study findings and caveats: Reappearance after the booster was observed for most primary-vaccination clones (about 96% CD4, roughly 90% CD8).

In this sample, this clonotype turned up many times. Its target is not known. UMIs were added to TCR cDNA along with a universal primer site when it was made by 5'RACE template switching. Each CDR3 protein gets one entry after TCRdb re-called the 5' RACE reads with MiXCR. The sample includes 300,000 or so distinct CDR3 sequences, 3.5% to 4.5% of them seen just once. Germline V CDR1 and CDR2: SGHKS, YYEKEE (reference sequence). J was trimmed by 6 bases and V by 3 bases; bases with no gene match: 25. The CDR3 totals 20 residues. The receptor was isolated from a man between 18 and 35 years old who received the YFV17D yellow fever vaccine. The chain uses TRBV5-5 and TRBJ2-3; 7 nucleotides line up with TRBD2. The source material was PBMCs, sampled 5 days after the yellow fever booster vaccination. CDR3 coding DNA: TGTGCCAGCAGCTCTAAGCAATTCATACCGGGACTACACCAAGGGGATACGCAGTATTTT. Its protein product is CASSSKQFIPGLHQGDTQYF.